This passage covers 26 T cell receptor beta chains from one sample sequenced in a study of blood T cell repertoires in COVID-19. TCRdb keeps only in-frame clones here, not all; method: immunoSEQ multiplex PCR. The table lists around 480,000 clones, roughly 87% of them singletons. The sequenced sample consisted of PBMCs or T cells enriched from blood (not recorded which). All receptors come from a woman in her late teens or twenties who had recovered from COVID-19.

The chain joins TRBV7-2 to TRBJ2-7; 12 bases align to TRBD2. The V segment lost 5 bases and the J segment 7 bases; nucleotides outside the gene matches: 15. CDR1 is SGHTA, CDR2 FQGNSA, per germline. The CDR3 length is 17 residues. CDR3 nucleotides: TGTGCCAGCAGCCCCCAGTGGACTAGCGGGGTGACGAAGGAGCAGTACTTC. It encodes CASSPQWTSGVTKEQYF.

This clone showed up just a few times. The chain links TRBV3-1 (or the pseudogene TRBV3-2) to TRBJ1-4; 12 nucleotides line up with TRBD1. The CDR3 runs 16 residues. The V gene end was trimmed by 2 bases and the J gene end by 8 bases; junction bases not matched to a gene: 6. CDR1 and CDR2 from the germline V gene are LGHDT and YNNKEL (reference sequence). In nucleotides, the CDR3 is TGTGCCAGCAGCCAATTTCCCGGGACAGGGGGCGAAAAACTGTTTTTT. This encodes CASSQFPGTGGEKLFF.

This clone appeared once. J is TRBJ2-3 and V is TRBV15; tentatively, D is TRBD2 (5 bases). Germline loops: CDR1 LNHNV, CDR2 YYDKDF (reference sequence). V was trimmed by 1 base and J by 3 bases, leaving 8 bases between them. This CDR3 contains 14 residues. The CDR3 coding sequence is TGTGCCACCAGCAGAGGACTACTAACAGATACGCAGTATTTT. It encodes CATSRGLLTDTQYF.

The chain is built from TRBV19 and TRBJ2-1; D possibly corresponds to TRBD2 (6 bases). CDR1 is LNHDA and CDR2 is SQIVND in the germline V gene (reference sequence). Trimming removed 8 bases from V and 2 bases from J, with 16 bases in between. CDR3 length: 15 amino acids. The DNA of the CDR3 is TGTGCCAGTGCACCCCACGGGGGTACCTACAATGAGCAGTTCTTC. Protein product: CASAPHGGTYNEQFF.

J is TRBJ2-7 and V is TRBV5-6; perhaps TRBD1 as D (5 bases). Germline V gene lookup returns CDR1 SGHDT and CDR2 YYEEEE. This CDR3 is 13 amino acids long. V lost 0 bases and J 6 bases, leaving 10 bases between the germline ends. The CDR3 spells CASSLGTQGEQYF. In nucleotides, the CDR3 is TGTGCCAGCAGCTTGGGGACCCAGGGCGAGCAGTACTTC.

The J gene is TRBJ1-2, the V gene TRBV27; D is uncertain. Germline-derived CDR1 and CDR2 are MNHEY and SMNVEV (reference sequence). The CDR3 has 12 residues. Trimming shortened V by 8 bases and J by 5 bases, and 12 bases separated the two germline ends. CDR3 in DNA: TGTGCCAGCGTATCCTTAGATTATGGCTACACCTTC. It translates to CASVSLDYGYTF.

This chain uses TRBV4-2 with TRBJ2-3; D perhaps matches TRBD2 (7 bases). The V end was cut by 0 bases, the J end by 0 bases, with 13 bases between. Per germline, CDR1 LGHNA and CDR2 YNFKEQ. The CDR3 is 17 amino acids. CDR3 sequence: CASSQEVGGGSTDTQYF. The CDR3 DNA sequence: TGTGCCAGCAGCCAAGAGGTGGGGGGGGGCAGCACAGATACGCAGTATTTT.

The chain has TRBV30 and TRBJ1-6; D is undetermined. V lost 4 bases to trimming and J lost 7 bases, with 11 bases between them. The CDR3 sequence is 13 residues long. Germline V CDR1 and CDR2: GTSNPN, SVGIG (reference sequence). CDR3 DNA sequence: TGTGCCTGGACCTCCGAGAGAAATTCACCCCTCCACTTT. Amino acids: CAWTSERNSPLHF.

The V gene is TRBV18, the J gene TRBJ2-2; 7 bases are shared with TRBD1. With 4 bases clipped from V and 0 bases from J, the junction kept 5 bases outside the gene matches. CDR3 length: 16 residues. Germline values: CDR1 KGHSH, CDR2 LQKENI. CDR3 in amino acids: CASSLSDRANTGELFF. CDR3 sequence (DNA): TGTGCCAGCTCACTTTCTGACAGGGCGAACACCGGGGAGCTGTTTTTT.

V and J are TRBV5-1 and TRBJ2-5, with 7 bases fitting TRBD1. With V trimmed by 0 bases and J by 1 base, 6 bases remained unmatched. The germline CDR1 and CDR2 sequences are SGHRS and YFSETQ. The CDR3 consists of 16 residues. The CDR3: CASSLDPGGLQETQYF. The CDR3 DNA is TGCGCCAGCAGCTTGGACCCAGGGGGTCTCCAAGAGACCCAGTACTTC.

This chain joins TRBV6-1 and TRBJ2-7, with a tentative D call TRBD1 (6 bases). Germline V gene sequence: CDR1 MNHNS, CDR2 SASEGT. This CDR3 is built from 14 residues. Trimming took off 3 bases at V and 5 bases at J, with 14 bases between the two ends. CDR3 in DNA: TGTGCCAGCAGTGAGGACAGCAACTTCGACGAGCAGTACTTC. Translation: CASSEDSNFDEQYF.

This rearrangement joins TRBV6-5 to TRBJ2-3; 11 bases line up with TRBD2. Germline V gives CDR1 MNHEY, CDR2 SVGAGI. The J segment lost 6 bases and the V segment lost 4 bases, leaving 9 bases of the junction unmatched. The CDR3 is made up of 16 amino acids. The CDR3 loop is CASSWGSGGAWDTQYF. Here the CDR3 DNA reads TGTGCCAGCAGTTGGGGTAGCGGGGGGGCCTGGGATACGCAGTATTTT.

This rearrangement joins TRBV7-8 to TRBJ2-1, with a possible D match to TRBD2 (5 bases). The ends were cut back, 2 bases at V and 0 bases at J, with 8 bases in the middle. The CDR3 covers 15 residues. Looked up from germline, CDR1 is SGHVS and CDR2 is FQNEAQ. Written as DNA, the CDR3 is TGTGCCAGCAGCTTACTCGGGGACTCCTACAATGAGCAGTTCTTC. It yields the protein CASSLLGDSYNEQFF.

This chain joins TRBV19 and TRBJ2-3, with 10 bases fitting TRBD1. The CDR3 is 17 residues long. The junction had 10 bases not matched to a gene; V was cut back by 4 bases and J by 3 bases. Germline loops: CDR1 LNHDA, CDR2 SQIVND (reference sequence). The CDR3 loop reads CASSRGTGDMGTDTQYF. The DNA of the CDR3 is TGTGCCAGTAGTAGGGGGACAGGGGATATGGGGACAGATACGCAGTATTTT.

The chain joins TRBV7-3 to TRBJ2-7; 11 bases align to TRBD2. V dropped 2 bases and J dropped 7; count of bases not matched to a gene: 7. The CDR3 loop spans 15 amino acids. CDR1 is SGHTA and CDR2 is FQGTGA in the germline V gene. The CDR3 DNA reads TGTGCCAGCAGCTTACCGACTAGCGGGGAGTGGGAGCAGTACTTC. This translates into CASSLPTSGEWEQYF.

The chain combines TRBV19 with TRBJ1-1; no clear D. The V end lost 3 bases, the J end lost 0 bases, and 5 bases lay between the germline ends. The germline gives CDR1 LNHDA, CDR2 SQIVND (reference sequence). The length of the CDR3 is 13 residues. CDR3 in DNA: TGTGCCAGTAGTATGAGCTTGAACACTGAAGCTTTCTTT. Translating gives CASSMSLNTEAFF.

This chain uses TRBV2 with TRBJ2-5; 10 nucleotides agree with TRBD2. This CDR3 has 13 amino acids. The germline V gene has CDR1 SNHLY and CDR2 FYNNEI. After removal of 6 bases from V and 2 bases from J, the junction contained 0 bases not matched to a gene. Here the CDR3 reads CASRGLAQETQYF. In DNA form, the CDR3 reads TGTGCCAGCAGGGGACTAGCGCAAGAGACCCAGTACTTC.

The rearrangement joins TRBV6-5 to TRBJ1-1, with D unclear. V lost 4 bases and J lost 6, with 15 bases in between. The length of the CDR3 is 14 residues. Germline CDR1 is MNHEY and CDR2 is SVGAGI. CDR3 amino acids: CASSWYSGPSEAFF. The CDR3 DNA is TGTGCCAGCAGTTGGTATTCAGGCCCTTCTGAAGCTTTCTTT.

V is TRBV18 and J is TRBJ2-3; 8 bases map to TRBD2. This CDR3 is built from 14 residues. Germline V lookup: CDR1 KGHSH, CDR2 LQKENI. V lost 5 bases and J lost 6; bases outside the gene matches: 7. CDR3 sequence: CASSAGRGGDTQYF. DNA of the CDR3: TGTGCCAGCTCAGCCGGACGCGGGGGGGATACGCAGTATTTT.

The chain links TRBV10-3 to TRBJ2-4, with TRBD1 identical over 10 bases. The germline CDR1 and CDR2 sequences are ENHRY and SYGVKD. The V segment lost 6 bases and the J segment 3 bases; nucleotides outside the gene matches: 2. This CDR3 has 14 amino acids. CDR3 in DNA: TGTGCCATCAGCGGGACAGGGGACAAAAACATTCAGTACTTC. Translating it yields CAISGTGDKNIQYF.

The V gene is TRBV18, the J gene TRBJ2-1; D might be TRBD2 (5 bases). CDR3 length equals 15 residues. Trimming took 1 base from V and 2 from J, leaving 9 bases between them. Germline CDR1 is KGHSH and CDR2 is LQKENI. CDR3 region: CASSPLRTPYNEQFF. DNA for the CDR3: TGTGCCAGCTCACCACTGAGGACTCCCTACAATGAGCAGTTCTTC.

On this clone: This sample includes further DNA sequences coding for the same CDR3. The rearrangement links TRBV18 to TRBJ1-1; D not resolved. CDR3 length equals 14 residues. Trimming removed 3 bases at V and 0 bases at J, with 8 bases between. The germline V gene encodes CDR1 KGHSH and CDR2 LQKENI. Here the CDR3 reads CASSPGLMNTEAFF. CDR3 nucleotide sequence: TGTGCCAGCTCACCCGGACTGATGAACACTGAAGCTTTCTTT.

The V gene is TRBV5-4, the J gene TRBJ2-7; maybe TRBD1 (6 bases). The CDR3 has 14 residues. Looked up from germline, CDR1 is SGHNT and CDR2 is YYREEE (reference sequence). V was shortened by 3 bases and J by 4 bases, with 14 bases between the two germline ends. CDR3 DNA sequence: TGTGCCAGCAGCTCAAGGGACACTGGTTACGAGCAGTACTTC. Protein sequence: CASSSRDTGYEQYF.

The V and J genes are TRBV27 and TRBJ2-3; no reliable D call. The CDR3 consists of 12 residues. Germline V gene sequence: CDR1 MNHEY, CDR2 SMNVEV (reference sequence). Trimming removed 5 bases at V and 6 bases at J, with 9 bases between. The CDR3 protein is CASSTPRDTQYF. In nucleotides, the CDR3 is TGTGCCAGCAGTACCCCCCGGGATACGCAGTATTTT.

The chain joins TRBV3-1 (or the pseudogene TRBV3-2) to TRBJ2-1, with TRBD2 matching 11 bases. This CDR3 has 14 amino acids. CDR1 is LGHDT, CDR2 YNNKEL, per germline (reference sequence). The junction had 4 bases not matched to a gene; V was cut back by 9 bases and J by 3 bases. The CDR3 coding sequence is TGTGCCAGTAGCGGGGGGGCTGGCTACAATGAGCAGTTCTTC. Translation gives CASSGGAGYNEQFF.

The chain combines TRBV5-6 with TRBJ2-7, with D tentatively TRBD2 (5 bases). Looked up from germline, CDR1 is SGHDT and CDR2 is YYEEEE. The CDR3 covers 14 residues. Trimming left V 4 bases short and J 3 bases short, with 14 bases between. The chain's CDR3 is CASSPVDSDYEQYF. In DNA, the CDR3 is TGTGCCAGCAGCCCGGTGGACTCGGACTACGAGCAGTACTTC.